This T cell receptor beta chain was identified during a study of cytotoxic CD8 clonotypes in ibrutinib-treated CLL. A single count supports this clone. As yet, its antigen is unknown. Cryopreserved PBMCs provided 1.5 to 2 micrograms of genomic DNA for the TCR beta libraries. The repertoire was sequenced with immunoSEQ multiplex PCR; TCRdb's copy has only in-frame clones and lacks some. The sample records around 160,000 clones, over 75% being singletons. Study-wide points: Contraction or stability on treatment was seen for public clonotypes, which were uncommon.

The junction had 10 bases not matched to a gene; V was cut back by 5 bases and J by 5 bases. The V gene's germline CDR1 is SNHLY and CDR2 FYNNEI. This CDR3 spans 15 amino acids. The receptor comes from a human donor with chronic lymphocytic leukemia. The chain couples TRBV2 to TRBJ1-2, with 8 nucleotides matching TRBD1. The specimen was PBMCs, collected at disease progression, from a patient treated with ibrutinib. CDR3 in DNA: TGTGCCAGCAGTATGGAGCAGGGGGCTTTTTATGGCTACACCTTC. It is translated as CASSMEQGAFYGYTF.